This entry features one T cell receptor beta chain sequence. This entry belongs to a study of TIL therapy for anti-PD-1-resistant metastatic lung cancer. Looking at the study overall: By whole-exome sequencing, median non-synonymous tumor mutation burden was less than 1.6 mutations per megabase.

The libraries were made with immunoSEQ v3. Sequencing depth was 1.9 million or so read pairs for survey level, roughly 5-6.5 million for deep. This table comes from immunoSEQ multiplex PCR, and its TCRdb copy is limited to in-frame clones, with some not included. The sample contains approximately 60,000 clones, more than 80% of which appear only once. Regarding time point: pre-treatment sample, taken before nivolumab and TIL therapy. CDR3 size: 13 residues. The germline V gene has CDR1 WNHNN and CDR2 SYGVQD (reference sequence). V lost 3 bases and J lost 4; bases outside the gene matches: 1. Sample: blood, taken at baseline. The rearrangement uses TRBV10-1 and TRBJ1-1, with 8 bases identical to TRBD1. The receptor was derived from a person aged 25-80 years with non-small cell lung cancer. CDR3 protein: CASSEQGVTEAFF. In nucleotides, the CDR3 is TGCGCCAGCAGTGAACAGGGGGTCACTGAAGCTTTCTTT.